The 15 T cell receptor beta chains presented below share a single source sample, sequenced in a study of blood T cell repertoires in COVID-19. TCRdb's table, derived via immunoSEQ multiplex PCR, lists solely in-frame clones and lacks some. This table has fewer than 400,000 clones, 80% to 90% appearing once. Sequencing was performed on PBMCs or T cells enriched from blood (not recorded which). These receptors originate from a woman in her 50s who had recovered from COVID-19.

The genes are TRBV6-5 and TRBJ2-3, with D tentatively TRBD2 (6 bases). Germline CDR1 is MNHEY and CDR2 is SVGAGI. The CDR3 has 15 amino acids. Trimming removed 2 bases at V and 2 bases at J, with 11 bases between. The chain's CDR3 is CASSYTVAVTDTQYF. The CDR3 bases are TGTGCCAGCAGTTACACGGTAGCGGTCACAGATACGCAGTATTTT.

V and J are TRBV5-1 and TRBJ2-3; 9 positions match TRBD1. This CDR3 is built from 15 residues. Germline V gene data show CDR1 as SGHRS and CDR2 as YFSETQ. J was trimmed by 1 base and V by 6 bases; bases with no gene match: 6. Written as DNA, the CDR3 is TGCGCCAGCACCCAACAGGGGGCAGGCACAGATACGCAGTATTTT. As protein: CASTQQGAGTDTQYF. The variable domain in full, completed from reference TRBV5-1 and TRBJ2-3, reads KAGVTQTPRYLIKTRGQQVTLSCSPISGHRSVSWYQQTPGQGLQFLFEYFSETQRNKGNFPGRFSGRQFSNSRSEMNVSTLELGDSALYLCASTQQGAGTDTQYFGPGTRLTVL.

The V and J genes are TRBV10-3 and TRBJ2-1, with 13 bases matching TRBD2. With V trimmed by 6 bases and J by 6 bases, 2 bases remained unmatched. Germline CDR1 ENHRY, CDR2 SYGVKD. The length of the CDR3 is 14 residues. In nucleotides, the CDR3 is TGTGCCATCAGGGGGACTAGCGGGGCCAATGAGCAGTTCTTC. It encodes CAIRGTSGANEQFF.

The chain recombines TRBV6-5 with TRBJ2-7; the D gene is possibly TRBD1 (5 bases). The CDR3 is 15 residues long. The germline V gene has CDR1 MNHEY and CDR2 SVGAGI. Trimming took off 3 bases at V and 2 bases at J, with 14 bases between the two ends. In DNA, the CDR3 is TGTGCCAGCAGTTATACTCAGGGTTCCCCCTACGAGCAGTACTTC. The encoded protein is CASSYTQGSPYEQYF.

The genes are TRBV7-2 and TRBJ2-2, with D perhaps TRBD2 (5 bases). Germline V lookup: CDR1 SGHTA, CDR2 FQGNSA. Trimming removed 5 bases from V and 2 bases from J, with 15 bases in between. This CDR3 has 16 amino acids. The CDR3 DNA reads TGTGCCAGCAGCCCCCGTCGGACTCCCAACACCGGGGAGCTGTTTTTT. Amino acid sequence: CASSPRRTPNTGELFF.

The J gene is TRBJ1-2, the V gene TRBV7-2; 10 bases are a match to TRBD1. V gave up 6 bases and J gave up 8 bases; unmatched junction bases: 6. The germline gives CDR1 SGHTA, CDR2 FQGNSA. CDR3 length: 13 amino acids. CDR3 nucleotide sequence: TGTGCCAGCAGGGCCGGGACAGGGGAAGGCTACACCTTC. Translation: CASRAGTGEGYTF.

The chain uses TRBV21-1 and TRBJ1-2. TRBV21-1 is listed as a pseudogene. The CDR3 has 15 residues. This chain's CDR3 is CASSKDGNNPTGFPF. CDR3 bases: TGTGCCAGCAGCAAAGACGGGAATAACCCCACGGGCTTCCCCTTC.

This clone was seen a single time. The V and J genes are TRBV18 and TRBJ2-3; TRBD1 is a possible D gene (6 bases). V was cut by 1 base and J by 1 base, with 12 bases left in between. Germline CDR1 is KGHSH and CDR2 is LQKENI. The CDR3 is 16 amino acids. CDR3 DNA sequence: TGTGCCAGCTCACCACTCGACAGGTGGGGCACAGATACGCAGTATTTT. It codes for CASSPLDRWGTDTQYF.

This chain joins TRBV19 and TRBJ2-7; D is unclear. There are 12 residues in the CDR3. Trimming took 4 bases from V and 8 from J, leaving 12 bases between them. The germline V gene has CDR1 LNHDA and CDR2 SQIVND (reference sequence). In DNA form, the CDR3 reads TGTGCCAGTAGTAAGAGGCCGTATCAGCAGTACTTC. Amino acids: CASSKRPYQQYF.

The chain links TRBV5-4 to TRBJ2-2; 9 bases line up with TRBD1. The CDR3 totals 16 residues. From germline, CDR1 is SGHNT and CDR2 YYREEE (reference sequence). After removal of 4 bases from V and 1 base from J, the junction contained 5 bases not matched to a gene. CDR3 protein: CASSPRQGVNTGELFF. Here the CDR3 DNA reads TGTGCCAGCAGCCCGCGACAGGGGGTGAACACCGGGGAGCTGTTTTTT.

This chain uses TRBV3-1 (or the pseudogene TRBV3-2) with TRBJ2-1; 8 positions agree with TRBD2. The length of the CDR3 is 15 residues. The V gene end was trimmed by 1 base and the J gene end by 4 bases; junction bases not matched to a gene: 3. CDR1 is LGHDT, CDR2 YNNKEL, per germline (reference sequence). The chain's CDR3 is CASSQGSGGYNEQFF. Here the CDR3 DNA reads TGTGCCAGCAGCCAAGGCAGCGGGGGATACAATGAGCAGTTCTTC.

The J gene is TRBJ2-1, the V gene TRBV30; 10 bases align to TRBD2. Germline V gene lookup returns CDR1 GTSNPN and CDR2 SVGIG (reference sequence). This CDR3 is built from 15 residues. With 5 bases clipped from V and 6 bases from J, the junction kept 10 bases outside the gene matches. Written as DNA, the CDR3 is TGTGCCTGGGCCTCCGGGACTAGCGTCCGCAATGAGCAGTTCTTC. Translation gives CAWASGTSVRNEQFF.

The rearrangement uses TRBV6-1 and TRBJ1-1; 7 nucleotides agree with TRBD1. The CDR3 covers 16 residues. The J segment lost 0 bases and the V segment lost 0 bases, leaving 4 bases of the junction unmatched. The germline V gene encodes CDR1 MNHNS and CDR2 SASEGT. The CDR3 sequence is CASSEAKGAMNTEAFF. DNA for the CDR3: TGTGCCAGCAGTGAAGCTAAGGGGGCTATGAACACTGAAGCTTTCTTT.

The chain couples TRBV4-3 to TRBJ2-5; D is possibly TRBD2 (6 bases). V was trimmed by 0 bases and J by 0 bases, leaving 11 bases between them. The CDR3 totals 16 residues. The germline V gene has CDR1 LGHNA and CDR2 YSLEER. The DNA of the CDR3 is TGCGCCAGCAGCCAAGATGGGGTAGCGGACCAAGAGACCCAGTACTTC. Translating it yields CASSQDGVADQETQYF.

The chain links TRBV18 to TRBJ2-5; perhaps TRBD2 as D (7 bases). This CDR3 has 15 residues. Per the germline V gene, CDR1 is KGHSH and CDR2 is LQKENI. Trimming took off 6 bases at V and 1 base at J, with 15 bases between the two ends. The CDR3, as DNA: TGTGCCAGCTCGATAACCGGGGGGCCCCAAGAGACCCAGTACTTC. Translating it yields CASSITGGPQETQYF. The full variable domain, its missing parts supplied by reference TRBV18 and TRBJ2-5, is NAGVMQNPRHLVRRRGQEARLRCSPMKGHSHVYWYRQLPEEGLKFMVYLQKENIIDESGMPKERFSAEFPKEGPSILRIQQVVRGDSAAYFCASSITGGPQETQYFGPGTRLLVL.